This entry lists 16 T cell receptor beta chains sequenced from one sample in a study of radiation and T cells in renal cell carcinoma. The method was immunoSEQ multiplex PCR; TCRdb's version includes in-frame clones alone and lacks a portion of them. The sample lists about 130,000 clones, more than 75% seen once, with more than 5% in the top ten. Time point given: blood 2 weeks post-SBRT. Treatment described: 15 Gy SBRT to primary tumor, nephrectomy 4 weeks later. Sequenced material: blood, taken from a patient whose treatment included radiotherapy and nephrectomy. The origin of the receptors is a woman aged 65 to 85 with renal cell carcinoma.

This clone was observed a handful of times. The chain has TRBV30 and TRBJ1-5; the D gene is possibly TRBD1 (6 bases). Trimming cost V 5 bases and J 4 bases, with 15 bases left between them. The CDR3 is 14 amino acids. CDR1 GTSNPN and CDR2 SVGIG come from the germline V gene (reference sequence). The CDR3 DNA sequence: TGTGCCTGGGCTGATACAGGGAGGAATCAGCCCCAGCATTTT. Amino acids: CAWADTGRNQPQHF.

CDR3 bases: TGTGCCAGCAGTTCCGGGGGAGGGCGGGAGACCCAGTACTTC. Translation gives CASSSGGGRETQYF. J is TRBJ2-5 and V is TRBV28; 7 bases map to TRBD2. The CDR3 has 14 residues. Germline trimming cut 4 bases from V and 5 bases from J; bases unmatched to any gene: 7. Germline lookup yields CDR1 MDHEN and CDR2 SYDVKM. Filled out from reference TRBV28 and TRBJ2-5, the complete variable domain reads DVKVTQSSRYLVKRTGEKVFLECVQDMDHENMFWYRQDPGLGLRLIYFSYDVKMKEKGDIPEGYSVSREKKERFSLILESASTNQTSMYLCASSSGGGRETQYFGPGTRLLVL.

This chain links TRBV7-8 with TRBJ1-5; D not resolved. Germline values: CDR1 SGHVS, CDR2 FQNEAQ. The CDR3 extends over 16 amino acids. Deletions cut 5 bases from V and 6 bases from J, with 20 bases between. The CDR3 reads CASSPSTLKDGQPQHF. CDR3 bases: TGTGCCAGCAGCCCATCGACACTGAAAGACGGTCAGCCCCAGCATTTT.

The chain carries TRBV5-4 and TRBJ2-5; 9 positions match TRBD2. The CDR3 consists of 15 residues. Trimming took 2 bases from V and 1 from J; bases not matched to a gene: 3. Per germline, CDR1 SGHNT and CDR2 YYREEE (reference sequence). The DNA for the CDR3 is TGTGCCAGCAGCTTAGCGGGGGGAAGCCAAGAGACCCAGTACTTC. Translated, it gives CASSLAGGSQETQYF.

The V call is TRBV6-6, the J call TRBJ1-6; unclear D gene. The CDR3 is 11 amino acids. V shed 9 bases and J shed 7 bases, with 7 bases lying between them. Germline CDR1 is MNHNY and CDR2 is SVGAGI (reference sequence). The CDR3 nucleotides read TGTGCCAGTGGCCAGAATTCACCCCTCCACTTT. This sequence encodes CASGQNSPLHF.

The genes are TRBV7-9 and TRBJ2-3; D unclear. The CDR3 length is 10 residues. V lost 5 bases and J 6 bases, leaving 3 bases between the germline ends. Germline CDR1 is SEHNR and CDR2 is FQNEAQ (reference sequence). This CDR3 reads CASSQDTQYF. CDR3 coding DNA: TGTGCCAGCAGCCAGGATACGCAGTATTTT.

The chain has TRBV6-4 and TRBJ1-5; 10 bases align to TRBD1. CDR3 length: 15 amino acids. The germline gives CDR1 MRHNA, CDR2 SNTAGT. V shed 6 bases and J 4 bases; nucleotides not matched to a gene: 6. CDR3: CASRDRGVGNQPQHF. CDR3 sequence (DNA): TGTGCCAGCAGGGACAGGGGGGTCGGAAATCAGCCCCAGCATTTT.

This clone was counted only a few times. The rearrangement links TRBV30 to TRBJ1-1, with D uncertain. The V end lost 0 bases, the J end lost 5 bases, and 7 bases lay between the germline ends. Looked up from germline, CDR1 is GTSNPN and CDR2 is SVGIG (reference sequence). This CDR3 is built from 12 residues. CDR3 coding DNA: TGTGCCTGGAGTGTACGCAAGACTGAAGCTTTCTTT. It encodes CAWSVRKTEAFF.

The rearrangement joins TRBV7-9 to TRBJ1-5; TRBD1 matches 8 bases. CDR1 and CDR2 (germline): SEHNR, FQNEAQ (reference sequence). V trimming: 6 bases; J trimming: 2 bases; junction bases outside the gene matches: 6. The CDR3 covers 15 residues. CDR3 DNA sequence: TGTGCCAGCAGTCCGACAGGGGTGGGCAATCAGCCCCAGCATTTT. This gives the protein CASSPTGVGNQPQHF. Full variable domain (remainder filled in from reference TRBV7-9 and TRBJ1-5): DTGVSQNPRHKITKRGQNVTFRCDPISEHNRLYWYRQTLGQGPEFLTYFQNEAQLEKSRLLSDRFSAERPKGSFSTLEIQRTEQGDSAMYLCASSPTGVGNQPQHFGDGTRLSIL.

This chain joins TRBV28 and TRBJ2-7; D might be TRBD2 (5 bases). Trimming removed 4 bases at V and 3 bases at J, with 16 bases between. Germline lookup yields CDR1 MDHEN and CDR2 SYDVKM. This CDR3 region has 15 residues. The DNA for the CDR3 is TGTGCCAGCAGTTCCCCCTTGGAGGTCCGCTACGAGCAGTACTTC. Its translation is CASSSPLEVRYEQYF.

The genes are TRBV2 and TRBJ1-2; D uncertain. The germline CDR1 and CDR2 sequences are SNHLY and FYNNEI. V was trimmed by 2 bases and J by 0 bases, leaving 7 bases between them. The CDR3 runs to 14 residues. This CDR3 is CASSELAPNYGYTF. DNA of the CDR3: TGTGCCAGCAGTGAACTGGCCCCTAACTATGGCTACACCTTC. The whole variable domain, remainder taken from reference TRBV2 and TRBJ1-2, is EPEVTQTPSHQVTQMGQEVILRCVPISNHLYFYWYRQILGQKVEFLVSFYNNEISEKSEIFDDQFSVERPDGSNFTLKIRSTKLEDSAMYFCASSELAPNYGYTFGSGTRLTVV.

The V gene is TRBV29-1, the J gene TRBJ1-2, with D possibly being TRBD1 (5 bases). V was trimmed by 7 bases and J by 4 bases, leaving 13 bases between them. CDR1 and CDR2 from the germline V gene are SQVTM and ANQGSEA. The CDR3 is 12 residues long. The CDR3 reads CSAGTSAYGYTF. CDR3 DNA sequence: TGCAGCGCCGGGACCTCGGCCTATGGCTACACCTTC.

The chain couples TRBV2 to TRBJ2-2; maybe TRBD1 (5 bases). Per germline, CDR1 SNHLY and CDR2 FYNNEI. This CDR3 has 14 residues. V lost 3 bases to trimming and J lost 6 bases, with 11 bases between them. In DNA form, the CDR3 reads TGTGCCAGCAGTGAGGCGGCAGGGTCCGGGGAGCTGTTTTTT. Amino acids: CASSEAAGSGELFF.

The count of this clone is one. J is TRBJ1-2 and V is TRBV4-2; TRBD1 might be the D (5 bases). Trimming pared 4 bases from V and 3 bases from J, leaving 9 bases between. Germline V gene data show CDR1 as LGHNA and CDR2 as YNFKEQ. The CDR3 covers 13 residues. The CDR3 sequence is CASSRQTDYGYTF. The CDR3 nucleotides are TGTGCCAGCAGCCGCCAGACAGACTATGGCTACACCTTC.

The V gene is TRBV27, the J gene TRBJ2-2; D is undetermined. The CDR3 is made up of 15 amino acids. The germline V gene has CDR1 MNHEY and CDR2 SMNVEV (reference sequence). The V end was cut by 2 bases, the J end by 0 bases, with 7 bases between. The CDR3 loop is CASSLMAANTGELFF. CDR3 in DNA: TGTGCCAGCAGTTTAATGGCAGCGAACACCGGGGAGCTGTTTTTT.

The rearrangement links TRBV25-1 to TRBJ1-2; D perhaps matches TRBD1 (5 bases). This CDR3 contains 14 residues. The germline V and J ends were trimmed by 5 bases and 3 bases, with 13 bases remaining between them. Germline CDR1 and CDR2: MGHDK and SYGVNS. CDR3 residues: CASSPRTGHYGYTF. DNA for the CDR3: TGTGCCAGCAGTCCGCGGACGGGACACTATGGCTACACCTTC.